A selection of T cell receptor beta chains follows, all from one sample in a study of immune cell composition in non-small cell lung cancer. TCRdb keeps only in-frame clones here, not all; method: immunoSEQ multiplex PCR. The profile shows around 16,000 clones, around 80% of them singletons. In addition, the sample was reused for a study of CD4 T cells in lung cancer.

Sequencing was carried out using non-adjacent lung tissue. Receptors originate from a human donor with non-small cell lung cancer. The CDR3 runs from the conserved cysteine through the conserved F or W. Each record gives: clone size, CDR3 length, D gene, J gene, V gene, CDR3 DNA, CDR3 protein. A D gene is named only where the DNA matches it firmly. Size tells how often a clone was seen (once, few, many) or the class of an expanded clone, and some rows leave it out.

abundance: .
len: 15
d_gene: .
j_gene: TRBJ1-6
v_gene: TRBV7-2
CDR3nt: TGTGCCAGCAGCCCTCCCCCGCTCTATAATTCACCCCTCCACTTT
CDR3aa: CASSPPPLYNSPLHF

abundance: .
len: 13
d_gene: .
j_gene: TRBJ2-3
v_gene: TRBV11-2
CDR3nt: TGTGCCAGCAGCCAGGATCAGGAAGATACGCAGTATTTT
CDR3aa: CASSQDQEDTQYF

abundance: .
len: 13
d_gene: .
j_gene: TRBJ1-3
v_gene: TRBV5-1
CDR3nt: TGCGCCAGCAGCTCCCAGGTCTCGGACACCATATATTTT
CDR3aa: CASSSQVSDTIYF

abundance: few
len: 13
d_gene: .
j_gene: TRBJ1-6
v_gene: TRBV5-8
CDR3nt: TGTGCCAGCACAAGGGGAGGGAATTCACCCCTCCACTTT
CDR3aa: CASTRGGNSPLHF

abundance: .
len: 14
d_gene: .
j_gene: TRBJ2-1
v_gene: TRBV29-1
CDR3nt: TGCAGCGTTGAAAAGGGTAGCTCCTACAATGAGCAGTTCTTC
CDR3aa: CSVEKGSSYNEQFF

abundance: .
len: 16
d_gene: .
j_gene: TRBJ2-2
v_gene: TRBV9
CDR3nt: TGTGCCAGCAGCGTAGCTAATAACCGTAACACCGGGGAGCTGTTTTTT
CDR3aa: CASSVANNRNTGELFF

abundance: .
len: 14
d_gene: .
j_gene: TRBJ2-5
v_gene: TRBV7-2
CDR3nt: TGTGCCAGCAGCCCATACCGGGACACCAAGACCCAGTACTTC
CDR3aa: CASSPYRDTKTQYF

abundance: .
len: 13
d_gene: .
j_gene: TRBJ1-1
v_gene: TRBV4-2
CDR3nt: TGTGCCAGCAGCCCCATGGGGTACACTGAAGCTTTCTTT
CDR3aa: CASSPMGYTEAFF

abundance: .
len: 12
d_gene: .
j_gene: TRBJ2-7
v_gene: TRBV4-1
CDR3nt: TGCGCCAGCAGCCAAGAGCGAGGGGAGCAGTACTTC
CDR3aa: CASSQERGEQYF

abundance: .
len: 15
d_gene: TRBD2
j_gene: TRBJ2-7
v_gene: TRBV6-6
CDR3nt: TGTGCCAGCAGCCGTAGCGGGGAGAGCTCCTACGAGCAGTACTTC
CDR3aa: CASSRSGESSYEQYF

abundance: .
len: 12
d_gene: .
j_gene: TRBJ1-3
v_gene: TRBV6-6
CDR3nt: TGTGCCAGCACCGTCGAGAGAAACACCATATATTTT
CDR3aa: CASTVERNTIYF

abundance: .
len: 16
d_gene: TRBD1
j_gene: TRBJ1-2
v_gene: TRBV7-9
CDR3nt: TGTGCCAGCAGCGCGGGACAGGGGGCGGGGGACTATGGCTACACCTTC
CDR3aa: CASSAGQGAGDYGYTF

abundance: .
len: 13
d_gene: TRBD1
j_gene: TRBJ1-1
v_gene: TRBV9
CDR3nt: TGTGCCAGCGGCACAGGGGGAAGTACTGAAGCTTTCTTT
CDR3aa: CASGTGGSTEAFF

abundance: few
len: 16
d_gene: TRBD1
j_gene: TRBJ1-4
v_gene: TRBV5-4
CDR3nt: TGTGCCAGCAGCTTGGGGGGACAGGGGGCTAATGAAAAACTGTTTTTT
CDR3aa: CASSLGGQGANEKLFF

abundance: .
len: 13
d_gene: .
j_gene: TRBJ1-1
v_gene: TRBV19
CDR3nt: TGTGCCAGTAGTATTAAGAGGACCACTGAAGCTTTCTTT
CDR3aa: CASSIKRTTEAFF

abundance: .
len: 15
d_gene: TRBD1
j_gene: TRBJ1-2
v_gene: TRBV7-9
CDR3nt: TGTGCCAGCAGCCCGGGGACAGGGGCGAGGGGTGGCTACACCTTC
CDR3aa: CASSPGTGARGGYTF

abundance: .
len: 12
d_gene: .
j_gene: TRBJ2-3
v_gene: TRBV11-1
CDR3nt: TGTGCCAGCAGCTCCAGGGGTAATACGCAGTATTTT
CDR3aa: CASSSRGNTQYF

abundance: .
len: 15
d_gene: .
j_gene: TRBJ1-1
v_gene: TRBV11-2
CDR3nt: TGTGCCAGCAGCTTAGGTCCGAGGGGGGTCACTGAAGCTTTCTTT
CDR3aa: CASSLGPRGVTEAFF

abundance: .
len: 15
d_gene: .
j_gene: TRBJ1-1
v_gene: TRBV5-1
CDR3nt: TGCGCCAGCAGCTTCAGGGTTGACGTGAACACTGAAGCTTTCTTT
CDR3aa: CASSFRVDVNTEAFF

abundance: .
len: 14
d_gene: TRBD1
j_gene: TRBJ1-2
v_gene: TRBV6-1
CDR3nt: TGTGCCAGCAGTGCTTGGGACAGGAGCTATGGCTACACCTTC
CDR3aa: CASSAWDRSYGYTF

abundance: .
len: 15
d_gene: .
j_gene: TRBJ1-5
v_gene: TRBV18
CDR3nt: TGTGCCAGCTCACCAGTCGGCTATAGCAATCAGCCCCAGCATTTT
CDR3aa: CASSPVGYSNQPQHF

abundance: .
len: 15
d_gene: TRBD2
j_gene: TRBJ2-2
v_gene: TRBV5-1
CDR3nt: TGCGCCAGCAGCCCGAACGGGGGGGTTTCCGGGGAGCTGTTTTTT
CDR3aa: CASSPNGGVSGELFF

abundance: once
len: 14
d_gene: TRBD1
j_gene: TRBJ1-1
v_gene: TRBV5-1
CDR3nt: TGCGCCAGCAGCCCACAGGGGGCGCATACTGAAGCTTTCTTT
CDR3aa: CASSPQGAHTEAFF

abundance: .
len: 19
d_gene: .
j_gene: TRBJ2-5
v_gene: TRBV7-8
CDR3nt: TGTGCCAGCAGCCCGAATATTCGTTCCTGGACTGGATCAACGGAGACCCAGTACTTC
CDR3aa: CASSPNIRSWTGSTETQYF

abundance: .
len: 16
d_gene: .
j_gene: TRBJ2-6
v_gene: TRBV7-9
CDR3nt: TGTGCCAGCAGCTACCGGAAGGCCTCTGGGGCCAACGTCCTGACTTTC
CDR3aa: CASSYRKASGANVLTF

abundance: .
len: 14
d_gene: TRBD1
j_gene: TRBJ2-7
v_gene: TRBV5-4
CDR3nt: TGTGCCAGCAGTTGGGGACAGGGGTCCGACGAGCAGTACTTC
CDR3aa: CASSWGQGSDEQYF

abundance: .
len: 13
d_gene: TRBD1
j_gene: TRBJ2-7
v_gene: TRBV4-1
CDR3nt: TGCGCCAGCAGCCGACAGGGTACCTACGAGCAGTACTTC
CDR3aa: CASSRQGTYEQYF

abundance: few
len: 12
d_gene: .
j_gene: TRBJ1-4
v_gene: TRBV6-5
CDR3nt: TGTGCCAGCAGAAAGGGCGGGGAAAAACTGTTTTTT
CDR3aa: CASRKGGEKLFF

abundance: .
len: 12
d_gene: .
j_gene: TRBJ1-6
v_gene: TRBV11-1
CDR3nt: TGTGCCAGCAGCCCGCCCAACACACCCCTCCACTTT
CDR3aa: CASSPPNTPLHF

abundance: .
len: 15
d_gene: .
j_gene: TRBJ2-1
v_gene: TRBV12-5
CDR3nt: TGTGCTAGTGGTTTGGTAGCGGACATAATCAATGAGCAGTTCTTC
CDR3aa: CASGLVADIINEQFF

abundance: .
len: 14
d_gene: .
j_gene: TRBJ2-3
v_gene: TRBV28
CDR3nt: TGTGCCAGCAGCACGGGGTTTCGGGGAGATACGCAGTATTTT
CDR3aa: CASSTGFRGDTQYF

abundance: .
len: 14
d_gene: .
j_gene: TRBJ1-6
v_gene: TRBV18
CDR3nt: TGTGCCAGCTCACCAGGGGGAGACGATTCACCCCTCCACTTT
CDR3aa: CASSPGGDDSPLHF

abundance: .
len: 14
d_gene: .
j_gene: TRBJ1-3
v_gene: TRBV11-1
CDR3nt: TGTGCCAGCAAGACTGCCCTCTCTGGAAACACCATATATTTT
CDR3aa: CASKTALSGNTIYF

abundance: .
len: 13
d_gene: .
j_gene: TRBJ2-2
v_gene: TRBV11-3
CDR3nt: TGTGCCAGCAGCTTAGCAGGGTCCGGGGAGCTGTTTTTT
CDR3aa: CASSLAGSGELFF

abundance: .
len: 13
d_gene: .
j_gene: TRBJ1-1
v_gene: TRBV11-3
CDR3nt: TGTGCCAGCAGCTTTAGCATGAACACTGAAGCTTTCTTT
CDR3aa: CASSFSMNTEAFF

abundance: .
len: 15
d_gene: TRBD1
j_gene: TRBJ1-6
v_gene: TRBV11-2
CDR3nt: TGTGCCAGCAGCTCCGGGACAGGGGGGGTATCACCCCTCCACTTT
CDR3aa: CASSSGTGGVSPLHF

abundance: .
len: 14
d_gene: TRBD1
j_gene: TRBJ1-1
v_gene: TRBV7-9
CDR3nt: TGTGCCAGCAGCTTATCGACAGGGGGCACTGAAGCTTTCTTT
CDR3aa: CASSLSTGGTEAFF

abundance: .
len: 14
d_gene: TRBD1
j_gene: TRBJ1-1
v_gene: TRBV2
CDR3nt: TGTGCCAGCAGCGGACAGGGCGGTTTAGTCGCCCCTTTCTTT
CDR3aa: CASSGQGGLVAPFF

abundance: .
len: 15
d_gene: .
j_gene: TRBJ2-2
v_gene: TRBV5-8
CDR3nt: TGTGCCAGCATGTCGGTCAATCCGAACACCGGGGAGCTGTTTTTT
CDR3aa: CASMSVNPNTGELFF

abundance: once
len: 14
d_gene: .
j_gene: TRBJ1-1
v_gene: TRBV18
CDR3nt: TGTGCCAGCTCACCACAGGGAATGAACACTGAAGCTTTCTTT
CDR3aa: CASSPQGMNTEAFF

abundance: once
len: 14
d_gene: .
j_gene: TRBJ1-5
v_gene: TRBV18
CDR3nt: TGTGCCAGCTCATTAAGCAATAGCAATCAGCCCCAGCATTTT
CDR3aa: CASSLSNSNQPQHF

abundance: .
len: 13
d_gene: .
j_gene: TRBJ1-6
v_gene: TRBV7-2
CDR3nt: TGTGCCAGCAGCTTAGAAACATTTTCACCCCTCCACTTT
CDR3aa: CASSLETFSPLHF

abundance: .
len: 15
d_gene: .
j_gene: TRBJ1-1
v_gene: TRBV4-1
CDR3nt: TGCGCCAGCAGCCAAGAGGCCAGGGTATATACTGAAGCTTTCTTT
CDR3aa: CASSQEARVYTEAFF

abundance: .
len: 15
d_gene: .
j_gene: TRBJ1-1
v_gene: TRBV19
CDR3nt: TGTGCCAGTAGTATAGACACGACTCCGAACACTGAAGCTTTCTTT
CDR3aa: CASSIDTTPNTEAFF

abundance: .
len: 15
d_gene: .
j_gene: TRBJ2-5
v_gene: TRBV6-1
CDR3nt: TGTGCCAGCAGTGCACTACCGGGGGCTCGAGAGACCCAGTACTTC
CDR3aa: CASSALPGARETQYF

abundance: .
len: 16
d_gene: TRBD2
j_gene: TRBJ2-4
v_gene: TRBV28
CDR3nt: TGTGCCAGCAGTCCTCAAGGCGGGGGGGGCAAAAACATTCAGTACTTC
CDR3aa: CASSPQGGGGKNIQYF

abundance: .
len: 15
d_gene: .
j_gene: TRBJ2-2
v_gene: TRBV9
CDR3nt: TGTGCCAGCAGCGTACGCGGGGTTAACACCGGGGAGCTGTTTTTT
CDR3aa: CASSVRGVNTGELFF

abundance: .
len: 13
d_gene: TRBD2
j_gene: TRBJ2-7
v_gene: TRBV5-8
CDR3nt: TGTGCCAGCAGCTTCTATAGCGGGGCGGGGCAGTACTTC
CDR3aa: CASSFYSGAGQYF

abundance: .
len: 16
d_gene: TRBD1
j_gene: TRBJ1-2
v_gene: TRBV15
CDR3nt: TGTGCCACCAGGGGTACAGGGGCAGTGAAGAACTATGGCTACACCTTC
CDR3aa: CATRGTGAVKNYGYTF

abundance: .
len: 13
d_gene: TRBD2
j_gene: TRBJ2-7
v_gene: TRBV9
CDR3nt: TGTGCCAGCAGCGTAGTTCAGGGAGGGGAGCAGTACTTC
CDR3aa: CASSVVQGGEQYF

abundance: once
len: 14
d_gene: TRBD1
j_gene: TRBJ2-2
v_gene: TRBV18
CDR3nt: TGTGCCAGCTCACCAAACACAGGGGCCGGGGAGCTGTTTTTT
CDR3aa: CASSPNTGAGELFF

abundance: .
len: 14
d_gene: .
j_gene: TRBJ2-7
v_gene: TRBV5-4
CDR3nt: TGTGCCAGCAGCTTGGAGGGAGTCAACTACGAGCAGTACTTC
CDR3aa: CASSLEGVNYEQYF

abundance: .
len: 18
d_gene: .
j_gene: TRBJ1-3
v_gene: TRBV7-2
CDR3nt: TGTGCCAGCAGCTTAGTTGGAGGGGGAAGTAACTCTGGAAACACCATATATTTT
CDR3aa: CASSLVGGGSNSGNTIYF

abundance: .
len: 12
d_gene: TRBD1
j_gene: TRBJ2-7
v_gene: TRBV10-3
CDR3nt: TGTGCCATTCGCCAGGGGGACTACGAGCAGTACTTC
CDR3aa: CAIRQGDYEQYF

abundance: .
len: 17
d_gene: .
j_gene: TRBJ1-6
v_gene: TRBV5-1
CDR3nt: TGCGCCAGCAGCTTGGAGGCTTTAAGCTCCTATAATTCACCCCTCCACTTT
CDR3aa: CASSLEALSSYNSPLHF

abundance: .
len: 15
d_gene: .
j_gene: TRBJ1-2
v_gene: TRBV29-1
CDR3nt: TGCAGCGTTGAAGATGGGGCGCCCGGGGGCTATGGCTACACCTTC
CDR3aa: CSVEDGAPGGYGYTF

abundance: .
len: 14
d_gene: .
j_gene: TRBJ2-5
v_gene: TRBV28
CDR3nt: TGTGCCAGCAGTTTATCGGGGGGCGGGGAGACCCAGTACTTC
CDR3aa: CASSLSGGGETQYF

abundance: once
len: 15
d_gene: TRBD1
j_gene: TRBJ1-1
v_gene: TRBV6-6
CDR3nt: TGTGCCAGCAGTTCCACAGGGGGGTCGTCCACTGAAGCTTTCTTT
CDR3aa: CASSSTGGSSTEAFF

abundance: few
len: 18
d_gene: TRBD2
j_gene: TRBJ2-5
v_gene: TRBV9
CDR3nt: TGTGCCAGCAGCGTAGGGGCTAGCGGGGGGGTTGTTGAAGAGACCCAGTACTTC
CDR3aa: CASSVGASGGVVEETQYF